This T cell receptor (beta chain) was documented in a study of OX40 agonist ivuxolimab in advanced cancers. Profiled with immunoSEQ multiplex PCR; TCRdb holds only in-frame clones, not every one. The sample records roughly 56,000 clones, roughly 83% being singletons. CDR1 and CDR2 (germline): SGHVS, FQNEAQ. Deletions cut 2 bases from V and 0 bases from J, with 14 bases between. The CDR3 loop spans 17 amino acids. The chain couples TRBV7-8 to TRBJ2-1; D is unclear. The material was CD4+ or CD8+ T cells sorted from blood, obtained in a trial of the OX40 agonist ivuxolimab. The receptor was derived from an adult with an advanced solid tumor such as melanoma, head and neck, liver or kidney cancer. CDR3 region: CASSLKPPFGSYNEQFF. DNA of the CDR3: TGTGCCAGCAGCTTAAAGCCCCCGTTCGGCTCCTACAATGAGCAGTTCTTC. Full variable domain (rest looked up from reference TRBV7-8 and TRBJ2-1): GAGVSQSPRYKVAKRGQDVALRCDPISGHVSLFWYQQALGQGPEFLTYFQNEAQLDKSGLPSDRFFAERPEGSVSTLKIQRTQQEDSAVYLCASSLKPPFGSYNEQFFGPGTRLTVL.